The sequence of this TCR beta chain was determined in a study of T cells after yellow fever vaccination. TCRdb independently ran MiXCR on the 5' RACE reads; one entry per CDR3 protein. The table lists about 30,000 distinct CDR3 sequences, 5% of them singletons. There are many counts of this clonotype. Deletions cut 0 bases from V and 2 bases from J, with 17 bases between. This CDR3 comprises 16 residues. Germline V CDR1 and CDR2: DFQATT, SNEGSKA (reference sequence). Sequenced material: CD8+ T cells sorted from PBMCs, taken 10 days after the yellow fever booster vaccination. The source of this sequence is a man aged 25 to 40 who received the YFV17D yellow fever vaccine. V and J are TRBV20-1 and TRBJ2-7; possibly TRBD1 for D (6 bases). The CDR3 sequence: CSARDRGPRGAYEQYF. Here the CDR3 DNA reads TGCAGTGCTAGAGATCGGGGACCCAGGGGCGCCTACGAGCAGTACTTC.